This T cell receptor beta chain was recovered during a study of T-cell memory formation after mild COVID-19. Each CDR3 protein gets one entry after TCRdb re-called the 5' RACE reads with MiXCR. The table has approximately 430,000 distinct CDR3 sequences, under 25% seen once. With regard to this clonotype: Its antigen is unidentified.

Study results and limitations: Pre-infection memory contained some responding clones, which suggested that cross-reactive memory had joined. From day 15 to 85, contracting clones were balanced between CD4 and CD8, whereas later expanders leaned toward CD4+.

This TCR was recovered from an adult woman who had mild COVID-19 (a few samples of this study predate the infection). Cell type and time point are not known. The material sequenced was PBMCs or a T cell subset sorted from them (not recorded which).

The CDR3 DNA sequence: TGTGCCTGGAGTGTGAGGGTGAATCAGCCCCAGCATTTT. Residues: CAWSVRVNQPQHF. The gene calls are TRBV30 and TRBJ1-5; the D is unclear. This CDR3 spans 13 amino acids. From germline, CDR1 is GTSNPN and CDR2 SVGIG (reference sequence). The V and J ends lost 0 bases and 4 bases respectively, with 7 bases between them.